The 24 T cell receptor beta chains given below trace back to one sample, sequenced in a study of blood T cells in healthy people across ages. PCR was performed a second time for about 7 to 12 cycles using a sample-barcoded 5' primer and a J-beta primer mix. MiXCR, applied by TCRdb to the 5' RACE reads, yields one record per CDR3 protein. This repertoire shows approximately 320,000 distinct CDR3 sequences, roughly 26% found once; its top ten account for 29%. Source material: blood. The source is a woman in her seventies in good health.

This sequence joins TRBV12-3 or TRBV12-4 and TRBJ2-7; 7 bases match TRBD2. V lost 3 bases to trimming and J lost 6 bases; unmatched junction nucleotides: 5. CDR3 length: 13 residues. Here the CDR3 reads CASSLGRVGEQYF. The DNA of the CDR3 is TGTGCCAGCAGTTTGGGGAGGGTGGGCGAGCAGTACTTC.

This chain links TRBV5-1 with TRBJ1-2; D not resolved. Trimming removed 0 bases from V and 1 base from J, with 7 bases in between. Germline CDR1 is SGHRS and CDR2 is YFSETQ. The CDR3 extends over 14 amino acids. The CDR3 loop reads CASSLESVNYGYTF. The DNA for the CDR3 is TGCGCCAGCAGCTTGGAGTCGGTTAACTATGGCTACACCTTC.

The chain recombines TRBV28 with TRBJ2-1; 9 bases align to TRBD1. This CDR3 has 15 amino acids. The junction had 10 bases not matched to a gene; V was cut back by 4 bases and J by 9 bases. The germline CDR1 and CDR2 sequences are MDHEN and SYDVKM. The CDR3 DNA reads TGTGCCAGCAGTTCCCCGGGACAGGGTAGAGTTGAGCAGTTCTTC. Translated, it gives CASSSPGQGRVEQFF. The variable domain in full, with the rest retrieved from reference TRBV28 and TRBJ2-1, is DVKVTQSSRYLVKRTGEKVFLECVQDMDHENMFWYRQDPGLGLRLIYFSYDVKMKEKGDIPEGYSVSREKKERFSLILESASTNQTSMYLCASSSPGQGRVEQFFGPGTRLTVL.

The sample holds a few counts of this clonotype. The rearrangement joins TRBV19 to TRBJ1-5, with a weak D call TRBD1 (6 bases). Germline loops: CDR1 LNHDA, CDR2 SQIVND (reference sequence). The CDR3 length is 16 residues. V lost 7 bases to trimming and J lost 4 bases, with 20 bases between them. The DNA of the CDR3 is TGTGCCAGTACCGTGGGTCGGGGGGCAGCTAATCAGCCCCAGCATTTT. Protein product: CASTVGRGAANQPQHF.

With respect to this clonotype: The junction departs from the called germline gene at one end, perhaps through a read error. The V call is TRBV5-1, the J call TRBJ1-1; 7 bases fit TRBD1. This CDR3 is built from 15 residues. CDR1 is SGHRS, CDR2 YFSETQ, per germline. In DNA form, the CDR3 reads TGCGCCAGCAGCTTGGAGCCAGGGGGGAACACTGGAGCTTTCTTT. Its protein is CASSLEPGGNTGAFF.

The rearrangement joins TRBV12-3 or TRBV12-4 to TRBJ2-1; TRBD1 matches at 7 bases. The CDR3 covers 15 residues. J was trimmed by 7 bases and V by 1 base; bases with no gene match: 7. This chain's CDR3 is CASSLGVRGSNEQFF. CDR3 sequence (DNA): TGTGCCAGCAGTTTAGGTGTCAGGGGGTCGAATGAGCAGTTCTTC.

In the case of this clonotype: Mismatch with germline at one junction end may stem from a read error. This chain joins TRBV13 and TRBJ2-1; TRBD2 matches 10 bases. CDR3 length equals 13 residues. Germline-derived CDR1 and CDR2 are PRHDT and FYEKMQ (reference sequence). As DNA, the CDR3 is TGTGCCAGCAGCTTAGAAGCGGGAGGGCCTCAGGTCTTC. Its protein is CASSLEAGGPQVF.

The chain joins TRBV3-1 to TRBJ1-2; TRBD1 agrees at 8 bases. V shed 3 bases, J shed 2 bases, and the junction held 8 bases outside the gene matches. Germline V gene data show CDR1 as LGHDT and CDR2 as YNNKEL (reference sequence). The CDR3 loop spans 16 amino acids. In DNA, the CDR3 is TGTGCCAGCAGCCAGGGGACGAACAGGGGGAACTATGGCTACACCTTC. Its translation: CASSQGTNRGNYGYTF.

The sample holds a few counts of this clonotype. The chain couples TRBV29-1 to TRBJ2-3; D not certain. Trimming took off 1 base at V and 2 bases at J, with 7 bases between the two ends. In germline, CDR1 is SQVTM, CDR2 ANQGSEA. The CDR3 extends over 13 amino acids. The CDR3 DNA sequence: TGCAGCGTTGAAGGGGGAAACACAGATACGCAGTATTTT. It specifies CSVEGGNTDTQYF.

In its sample, this clonotype was seen a few times. Here the CDR3 reads CSTEGPASRNIQYF. The CDR3 bases are TGCAGTACTGAGGGACCTGCTAGCAGAAACATTCAGTACTTC. The chain couples TRBV20-1 to TRBJ2-4; D may correspond to TRBD1 or TRBD2 (5 bases each). This CDR3 contains 14 residues. Trimming left V 8 bases short and J 6 bases short, with 20 bases between. The germline gives CDR1 DFQATT, CDR2 SNEGSKA (reference sequence).

This clonotype has a count of ten or more. The chain is built from TRBV4-1 and TRBJ2-2, with 7 bases matching TRBD2. V lost 7 bases to trimming and J lost 0 bases; unmatched junction nucleotides: 2. CDR3 length: 14 amino acids. CDR1 and CDR2 (germline): MGHRA, YSYEKL. CDR3 nucleotides: TGCGCCAGCAAACTAGCGCCGAACACCGGGGAGCTGTTTTTT. Translated: CASKLAPNTGELFF.

This chain uses TRBV6-2 or TRBV6-3 with TRBJ2-1; TRBD1 or TRBD2 may be the D gene (5 bases each). CDR1 and CDR2 (germline): MNHEY, SVGEGT. This CDR3 contains 17 residues. Deletions cut 6 bases from V and 3 bases from J, with 21 bases between. The DNA of the CDR3 is TGTGCCAGCAGGACCCTGGACTTTTCGGACATCTACAATGAGCAGTTCTTC. It yields the protein CASRTLDFSDIYNEQFF.

This clonotype was seen at least ten times. The chain employs TRBV4-1 and TRBJ1-1; 8 bases align to TRBD1. The CDR3 consists of 15 residues. The junction had 8 bases not matched to a gene; V was cut back by 2 bases and J by 6 bases. Germline values: CDR1 MGHRA, CDR2 YSYEKL. The CDR3 DNA is TGCGCCAGCAGCCAACTCACAGGGGGGGGGGCTGAAGCTTTCTTT. Translating it yields CASSQLTGGGAEAFF.

This clonotype was found a few times. This chain connects TRBV20-1 to TRBJ2-5; 7 bases line up with TRBD2. The better agreement between TRBJ2-1 and the DNA end casts doubt on the J call. The CDR3 extends over 14 amino acids. Germline V lookup: CDR1 DFQATT, CDR2 SNEGSKA (reference sequence). CDR3 coding DNA: TGCAGTGTGGAGGGAGGGCCCAGTTTCGGTGAGCAGTTCTTC. Translated, it gives CSVEGGPSFGEQFF.

The V call is TRBV28, the J call TRBJ2-7; D is perhaps TRBD1 (5 bases). V shed 8 bases and J shed 4 bases, with 12 bases lying between them. CDR3 size: 12 residues. The germline V gene encodes CDR1 MDHEN and CDR2 SYDVKM. The CDR3 sequence is CASGYAGYEQYF. CDR3 nucleotide sequence: TGTGCCAGCGGTTACGCAGGGTACGAGCAGTACTTC.

The chain joins TRBV27 to TRBJ2-7; perhaps TRBD1 as D (5 bases). The V gene lost 2 bases and the J gene lost 7 bases, with 15 bases spanning the gap. CDR3 length: 14 amino acids. CDR1 and CDR2 (germline): MNHEY, SMNVEV (reference sequence). The chain's CDR3 is CASSLIVQGGEQYF. In DNA form, the CDR3 reads TGTGCCAGCAGTTTAATCGTCCAGGGTGGGGAGCAGTACTTC.

This clonotype was seen a handful of times. This chain links TRBV6-2 or TRBV6-3 with TRBJ1-2; D call uncertain. The germline V gene encodes CDR1 MNHEY and CDR2 SVGEGT. CDR3 size: 12 residues. Trimming removed 8 bases at V and 0 bases at J, with 7 bases between. The CDR3 loop is CASAEPNYGYTF. CDR3 DNA sequence: TGTGCCAGCGCAGAGCCTAACTATGGCTACACCTTC.

The sample holds a few counts of this clonotype. V usage is TRBV10-2 and J usage is TRBJ2-7; D not certain. The germline V gene has CDR1 WSHSY and CDR2 SAAADI. The CDR3 has 16 residues. V was cut by 0 bases and J by 2 bases, with 14 bases left in between. CDR3: CASSESYGRLTYEQYF. The CDR3 nucleotides are TGCGCCAGCAGTGAGTCCTATGGGCGTCTTACCTACGAGCAGTACTTC.

This clonotype was counted between two and nine times. The chain employs TRBV6-2 or TRBV6-3 and TRBJ2-3; 9 nucleotides line up with TRBD1. Per the germline V gene, CDR1 is MNHEY and CDR2 is SVGEGT. The CDR3 sequence is 16 residues long. The ends lost 4 bases at V and 3 bases at J; junction bases unmatched: 8. The CDR3 is CASSWVQGAATDTQYF. The DNA of the CDR3 is TGTGCCAGCAGTTGGGTACAGGGGGCGGCAACAGATACGCAGTATTTT.

This clonotype was picked up many times. This chain uses TRBV28 with TRBJ2-5, with D tentatively TRBD1 or TRBD2 (5 bases each). TRBJ2-7 matches the DNA end more closely, so the J call is doubtful. The CDR3 totals 15 residues. Germline V gene lookup returns CDR1 MDHEN and CDR2 SYDVKM. This CDR3 is CATTTRAGSSYEQYF. CDR3 DNA: TGTGCCACCACGACCCGGGCAGGGAGCTCCTACGAGCAGTACTTC.

The rearrangement links TRBV18 to TRBJ2-1; the match to TRBD2 covers 7 bases. Germline V gene data show CDR1 as KGHSH and CDR2 as LQKENI. Germline trimming cut 4 bases from V and 7 bases from J; bases unmatched to any gene: 10. The CDR3 runs 15 residues. The CDR3 region has the DNA TGTGCCAGCTCACTCGGGGGGAGAGGAGAGAATGAGCAGTTCTTC. This encodes CASSLGGRGENEQFF.

This chain joins TRBV4-2 and TRBJ1-1; D uncertain. The CDR3 runs 14 residues. Trimming took 0 bases from V and 1 from J, leaving 6 bases between them. The germline gives CDR1 LGHNA, CDR2 YNFKEQ. As DNA, the CDR3 is TGTGCCAGCAGCCAAGATCAGACGAACACTGAAGCTTTCTTT. Encoded protein: CASSQDQTNTEAFF.

The chain employs TRBV6-2 or TRBV6-3 and TRBJ1-3; D unclear. The CDR3 is made up of 15 amino acids. CDR1 and CDR2 from the germline V gene are MNHEY and SVGEGT. The V gene lost 6 bases and the J gene lost 0 bases, with 12 bases spanning the gap. CDR3 residues: CASSDGRSSGNTIYF. The CDR3 region has the DNA TGTGCCAGCAGCGACGGTCGAAGCTCTGGAAACACCATATATTTT.

Details on this clonotype: At one end, the junction sequence differs from germline, possibly due to a read error. The rearrangement links TRBV7-8 to TRBJ2-1, with D perhaps matching TRBD2 (6 bases). The CDR3 spans 16 residues. Germline V CDR1 and CDR2: SGHVS, FQNEAQ. The chain's CDR3 is CVSSPPFWEVDNEQFF. The CDR3 DNA sequence: TGTGTCAGCAGCCCACCTTTCTGGGAGGTGGACAATGAGCAGTTCTTC.